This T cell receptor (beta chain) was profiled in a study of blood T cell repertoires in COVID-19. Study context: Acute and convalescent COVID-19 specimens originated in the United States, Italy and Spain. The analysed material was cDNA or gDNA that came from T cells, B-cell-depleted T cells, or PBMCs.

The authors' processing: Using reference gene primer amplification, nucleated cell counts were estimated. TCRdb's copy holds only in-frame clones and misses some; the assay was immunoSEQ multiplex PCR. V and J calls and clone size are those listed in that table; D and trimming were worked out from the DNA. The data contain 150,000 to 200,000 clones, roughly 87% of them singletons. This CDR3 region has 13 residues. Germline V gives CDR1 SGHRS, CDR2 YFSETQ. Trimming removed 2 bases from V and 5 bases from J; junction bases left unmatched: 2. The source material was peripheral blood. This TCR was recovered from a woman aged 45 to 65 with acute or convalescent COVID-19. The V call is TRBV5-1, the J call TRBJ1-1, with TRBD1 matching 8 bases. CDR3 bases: TGCGCCAGCAGCTTAGACAGGGGTACTGAAGCTTTCTTT. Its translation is CASSLDRGTEAFF.